The sequence of this TCR beta chain was determined in a study of blood T cell repertoires in COVID-19. Study background: Samples came from the United States, Italy and Spain, spanning acute and convalescent COVID-19.

Sequencing was performed with immunoSEQ multiplex PCR; in TCRdb, only in-frame clones are kept and a portion is missing. In the table there are approximately 170,000 clones, around four fifths of which are singletons. Looked up from germline, CDR1 is WNHNN and CDR2 is SYGVQD (reference sequence). Trimming cost V 3 bases and J 3 bases; bases outside gene matches: 9. This CDR3 spans 16 amino acids. This clone appeared a few times. The rearrangement joins TRBV10-1 to TRBJ2-3; TRBD2 agrees at 7 bases. This sequence was found in a human donor in a cohort sampled during active COVID-19. Sample: peripheral blood. This chain's CDR3 is CASSEGSGLRTDTQYF. The CDR3 DNA is TGCGCCAGCAGTGAAGGTAGCGGGCTTAGGACAGATACGCAGTATTTT.